This T cell receptor (beta chain) was obtained from a study of blood T cell repertoires in COVID-19 (dated by TCRdb to the early 2020s). For the wider study: Samples covering the acute and convalescent phases of COVID-19 were provided by collaborators in the United States, Italy and Spain. The prospective study material was composed of cDNA or gDNA derived from T cells, B-cell-depleted T cells, or PBMCs. The dataset comprised deeply sampled blood TCRbeta repertoires from subjects exposed to, actively infected with, or recovered from COVID-19. The repertoires were released in a freely available public database meant as a resource for research on the immune response to SARS-CoV-2. Samples were obtained from the ongoing ImmuneRACE study (first 160 participants) and from 1,254 subjects provided by 6 global collaborators. Nearly every sample came with metadata listing a de-identified subject ID, COVID-19 status, age in years and sex. Where HLA class I and class II types were available, the types were taken from metadata supplied by the sample provider, not from assay-based typing.

TCRbeta CDR3 regions were amplified from genomic DNA by means of the immunoSEQ Assay, a bias-controlled multiplex PCR. Concerning the study's data processing: The number of nucleated cells in each sample was estimated by amplification of reference gene primers within the assay. To quantify the absolute abundance of each unique TCRbeta CDR3 rearrangement, sequence reads were collapsed and filtered. For each sample, productive Simpson clonality was calculated as the square root of Simpson's diversity index across productive rearrangements. Not all clones reach the TCRdb copy of this immuneACCESS table, which keeps in-frame sequences only. Checked studies attribute under half of the gap to unresolved V genes and leave the rest unexplained. D and trimming come from the DNA, and the V and J calls and clone size come from that table. Across this sample there are 100,000 to 150,000 clones, with 75% to 90% seen only once. Of the sample, approximately 2.2% is held by the ten largest clones.

Study-wide findings and limitations: The amount of clinical and demographic metadata varied by source and participant and was provided uncurated.

This clone was recorded only once. It has no known antigen specificity. It has no much larger one-base neighbor in the sample; base qualities were not kept. Enrolling through a virtual design, the prospective study's participants ranged in age from about 18 to 89 years and lived across 24 United States geographic areas. In the prospective study, participants were assigned to cohorts based on the clinical history participants reported in a screening survey and a study questionnaire. ImmuneRACE Cohort 3 recovered participants were defined by two consecutive negative NP/OP PCR tests, healthcare professional clearance, or symptom resolution. Each participant in the prospective study had whole blood, serum and a nasopharyngeal or oropharyngeal swab collected by mobile phlebotomists. Over an approximately two-month period, participants in the prospective study had the option of providing additional blood draws and questionnaires. Prospective study blood samples were shipped either frozen or at room temperature before DNA extraction.

The V end gives up 9 bases and the J end 5 bases, leaving 12 bases in the junction not matched to a gene. The CDR3 runs 15 residues from the cysteine to the phenylalanine. Of all the DNA, just the CDR3 is kept, 45 bases in frame from base 1. From the germline V gene (reference sequence), CDR1 is LNHDA and CDR2 is SQIVND. The source material was PBMCs or T cells enriched from blood (not recorded which). The clonotype originates from a woman aged 45-65 years who had recovered from COVID-19. The chain couples TRBV19 to TRBJ2-5; 10 bases in the junction line up with TRBD2. The DNA sequence is TGTGCCAGCCAACTCGAGCGGGGGGGCGAGGAGACCCAGTACTTC. This yields the protein CASQLERGGEETQYF.